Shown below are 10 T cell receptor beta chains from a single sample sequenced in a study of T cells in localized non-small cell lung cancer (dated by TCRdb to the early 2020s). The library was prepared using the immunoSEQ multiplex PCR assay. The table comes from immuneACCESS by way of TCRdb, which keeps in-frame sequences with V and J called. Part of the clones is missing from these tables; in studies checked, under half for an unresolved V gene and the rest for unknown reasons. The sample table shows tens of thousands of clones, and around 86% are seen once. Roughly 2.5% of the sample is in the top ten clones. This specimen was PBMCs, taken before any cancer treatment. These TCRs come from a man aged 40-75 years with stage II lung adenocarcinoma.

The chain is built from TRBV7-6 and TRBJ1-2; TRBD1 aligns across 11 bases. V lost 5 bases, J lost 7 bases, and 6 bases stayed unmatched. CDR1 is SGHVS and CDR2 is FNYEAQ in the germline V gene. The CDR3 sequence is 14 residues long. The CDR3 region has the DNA TGTGCCAGCAGCCCAGGACAGGGGGCGGGTGGCTACACCTTC. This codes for CASSPGQGAGGYTF.

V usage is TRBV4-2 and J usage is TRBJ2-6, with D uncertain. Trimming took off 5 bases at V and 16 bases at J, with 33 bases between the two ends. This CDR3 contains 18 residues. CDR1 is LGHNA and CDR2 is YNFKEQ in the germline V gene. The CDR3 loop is CASSERSKVTKSGQRLTF. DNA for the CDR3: TGTGCCAGCAGCGAACGGAGCAAGGTTACAAAGTCGGGCCAACGTCTGACTTTC.

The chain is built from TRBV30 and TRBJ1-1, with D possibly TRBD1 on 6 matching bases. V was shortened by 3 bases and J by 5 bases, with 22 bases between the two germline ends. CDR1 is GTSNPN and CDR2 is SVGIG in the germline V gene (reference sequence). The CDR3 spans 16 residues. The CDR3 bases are TGTGCCTGGAGCCGACAGGTGGCCCCAATTCGGACTGAAGCTTTCTTT. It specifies CAWSRQVAPIRTEAFF. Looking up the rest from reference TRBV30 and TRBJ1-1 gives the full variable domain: SQTIHQWPATLVQPVGSPLSLECTVEGTSNPNLYWYRQAAGRGLQLLFYSVGIGQISSEVPQNLSASRPQDRQFILSSKKLLLSDSGFYLCAWSRQVAPIRTEAFFGQGTRLTVV.

In DNA form, the CDR3 reads TGTGCCATCAGTGGGGGACAGGGGATAGGCTATGGCTACACCTTC. It encodes CAISGGQGIGYGYTF. The genes are TRBV10-3 and TRBJ1-2, with 10 nucleotides matching TRBD1. This CDR3 has 15 residues. Trimming removed 4 bases from V and 4 bases from J; junction bases left unmatched: 6. The germline gives CDR1 ENHRY, CDR2 SYGVKD.

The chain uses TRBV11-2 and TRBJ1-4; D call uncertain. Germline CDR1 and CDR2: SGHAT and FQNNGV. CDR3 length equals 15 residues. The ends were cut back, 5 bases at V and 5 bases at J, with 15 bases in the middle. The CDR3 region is CASSPVGEGNEKLFF. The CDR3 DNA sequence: TGTGCCAGCAGCCCGGTCGGCGAGGGAAATGAAAAACTGTTTTTT.

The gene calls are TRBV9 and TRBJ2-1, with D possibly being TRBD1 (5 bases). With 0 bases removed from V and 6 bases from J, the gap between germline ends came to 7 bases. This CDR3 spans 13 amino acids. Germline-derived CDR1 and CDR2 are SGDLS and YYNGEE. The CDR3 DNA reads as TGTGCCAGCAGCGTAGCGGACATCAATGAGCAGTTCTTC. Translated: CASSVADINEQFF.

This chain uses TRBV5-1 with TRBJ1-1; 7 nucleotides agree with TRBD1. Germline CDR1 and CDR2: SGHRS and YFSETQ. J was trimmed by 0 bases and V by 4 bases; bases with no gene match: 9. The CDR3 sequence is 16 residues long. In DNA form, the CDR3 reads TGCGCCAGCAGCCAAAAACCGGGACAGATGAACACTGAAGCTTTCTTT. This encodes CASSQKPGQMNTEAFF. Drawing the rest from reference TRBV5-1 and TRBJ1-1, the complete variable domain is KAGVTQTPRYLIKTRGQQVTLSCSPISGHRSVSWYQQTPGQGLQFLFEYFSETQRNKGNFPGRFSGRQFSNSRSEMNVSTLELGDSALYLCASSQKPGQMNTEAFFGQGTRLTVV.

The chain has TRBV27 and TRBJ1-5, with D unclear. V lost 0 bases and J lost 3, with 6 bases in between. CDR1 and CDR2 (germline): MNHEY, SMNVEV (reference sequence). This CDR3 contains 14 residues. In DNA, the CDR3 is TGTGCCAGCAGTTTATCAGGGTTCAATCAGCCCCAGCATTTT. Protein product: CASSLSGFNQPQHF.

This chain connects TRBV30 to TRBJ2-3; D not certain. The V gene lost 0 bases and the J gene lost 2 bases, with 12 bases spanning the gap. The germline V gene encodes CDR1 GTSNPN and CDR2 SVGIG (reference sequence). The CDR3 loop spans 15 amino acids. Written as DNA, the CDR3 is TGTGCCTGGAGTGTACCAGGAATTTACACAGATACGCAGTATTTT. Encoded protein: CAWSVPGIYTDTQYF.

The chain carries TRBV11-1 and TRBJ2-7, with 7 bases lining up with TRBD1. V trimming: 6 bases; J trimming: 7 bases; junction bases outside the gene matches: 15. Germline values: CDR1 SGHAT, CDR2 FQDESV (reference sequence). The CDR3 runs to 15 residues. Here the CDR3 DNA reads TGTGCCAGCAGACAGAACAGGGGCACCCGTGAGGAGCAGTACTTC. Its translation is CASRQNRGTREEQYF.